These 14 T cell receptor beta chains originate from one sample sequenced in a study of identical twins. In TCRdb, the 5' RACE reads were re-called with MiXCR into one record per CDR3 protein. Of some 690,000 distinct CDR3 sequences detected, around 21% appear once; the ten largest clones hold 4.3%. This sample also belongs to another study, concerning T cells expressing NK-cell markers.

Source material: PBMCs. These receptor sequences come from a woman under 30 in good health.

The rearrangement uses TRBV29-1 and TRBJ2-6; D ambiguous. The length of the CDR3 is 13 residues. The germline V gene has CDR1 SQVTM and CDR2 ANQGSEA. The ends were cut back, 2 bases at V and 0 bases at J, with 2 bases in the middle. The CDR3, as DNA: TGCAGCGTTGAACCCTCTGGGGCCAACGTCCTGACTTTC. This gives the protein CSVEPSGANVLTF.

This clonotype was picked up many times. The chain combines TRBV12-3 or TRBV12-4 with TRBJ1-2, with D unresolved. This CDR3 is 15 amino acids long. V lost 0 bases and J 7 bases, leaving 15 bases between the germline ends. DNA for the CDR3: TGTGCCAGCAGTTTAGCGAGTAAAGGGCTTCCTGGCTACACCTTC. Its protein product is CASSLASKGLPGYTF.

The chain employs TRBV5-5 and TRBJ2-7; unclear D gene. Trimming removed 0 bases from V and 3 bases from J, with 10 bases in between. Per germline, CDR1 SGHKS and CDR2 YYEKEE (reference sequence). This CDR3 has 14 amino acids. The CDR3, as DNA: TGTGCCAGCAGCTTGGGGTCAGCAGACTACGAGCAGTACTTC. It encodes CASSLGSADYEQYF.

There are a few counts of this clonotype. The J gene is TRBJ2-1, the V gene TRBV11-2, with 9 nucleotides matching TRBD2. The J segment lost 3 bases and the V segment lost 1 base, leaving 4 bases of the junction unmatched. The CDR3 runs 16 residues. The germline CDR1 and CDR2 sequences are SGHAT and FQNNGV. The CDR3 nucleotides are TGTGCCAGCAGCTTAGGGGCGGGAGGGTTCTACAATGAGCAGTTCTTC. Its translation is CASSLGAGGFYNEQFF. Together with reference TRBV11-2 and TRBJ2-1, the CDR3 gives the full variable domain: EAGVAQSPRYKIIEKRQSVAFWCNPISGHATLYWYQQILGQGPKLLIQFQNNGVVDDSQLPKDRFSAERLKGVDSTLKIQPAKLEDSAVYLCASSLGAGGFYNEQFFGPGTRLTVL.

The gene calls are TRBV12-3 or TRBV12-4 and TRBJ2-1, with D perhaps matching TRBD2 (6 bases). V lost 7 bases to trimming and J lost 4 bases, with 17 bases between them. The CDR3 is made up of 15 amino acids. The CDR3 region has the DNA TGTGCCAGCAACTTCGGGGGTAACGTTTACAATGAGCAGTTCTTC. This gives the protein CASNFGGNVYNEQFF.

This clonotype came up many times. The chain is built from TRBV6-5 and TRBJ2-5; D unresolved. Germline V CDR1 and CDR2: MNHEY, SVGAGI. This CDR3 comprises 15 residues. Trimming left V 2 bases short and J 5 bases short, with 15 bases between. DNA of the CDR3: TGTGCCAGCAGTTACAACCACGATTCCGGGGAGACCCAGTACTTC. Translating gives CASSYNHDSGETQYF.

The chain couples TRBV15 to TRBJ2-1; D perhaps matches TRBD2 (6 bases). V was cut by 3 bases and J by 6 bases, with 12 bases left in between. In germline, CDR1 is LNHNV, CDR2 YYDKDF (reference sequence). The CDR3 is 14 amino acids. CDR3 nucleotide sequence: TGTGCCACCAGCAGTCCGGGAGCGGCCAATGAGCAGTTCTTC. Its translation: CATSSPGAANEQFF. Variable domain in full (rest from reference TRBV15 and TRBJ2-1): DAMVIQNPRYQVTQFGKPVTLSCSQTLNHNVMYWYQQKSSQAPKLLFHYYDKDFNNEADTPDNFQSRRPNTSFCFLDIRSPGLGDTAMYLCATSSPGAANEQFFGPGTRLTVL.

The chain carries TRBV20-1 and TRBJ2-7; D is tentatively TRBD1 or TRBD2 (5 bases each). This CDR3 spans 13 amino acids. Germline V gives CDR1 DFQATT, CDR2 SNEGSKA (reference sequence). The ends were cut back, 6 bases at V and 4 bases at J, with 16 bases in the middle. CDR3 residues: CSAEYGASYEQYF. The CDR3 DNA reads TGCAGTGCAGAATACGGGGCATCGTACGAGCAGTACTTC.

This clonotype has ten or more counts. This sequence joins TRBV27 and TRBJ2-3; 9 nucleotides line up with TRBD2. The germline V gene encodes CDR1 MNHEY and CDR2 SMNVEV (reference sequence). This CDR3 spans 14 amino acids. V was clipped by 8 bases and J by 6 bases; unmatched bases: 9. The CDR3 nucleotides are TGTGCCAGCCAACCGGGACTAGCATGGGATACGCAGTATTTT. Translated, it gives CASQPGLAWDTQYF.

Ten or more counts support this clonotype. The chain is built from TRBV7-2 and TRBJ2-1, with a tentative D call TRBD2 (6 bases). Germline V gives CDR1 SGHTA, CDR2 FQGNSA. V dropped 5 bases and J dropped 4 bases, with 21 bases sitting between them. The CDR3 sequence is 17 residues long. Here the CDR3 reads CASSRLGAGMSYNEQFF. The CDR3 bases are TGTGCCAGCAGCCGACTAGGGGCGGGAATGTCTTACAATGAGCAGTTCTTC.

In this sample, this clonotype turned up a few times. The gene calls are TRBV11-2 and TRBJ2-1, with a possible D match to TRBD2 (5 bases). Germline V lookup: CDR1 SGHAT, CDR2 FQNNGV. The length of the CDR3 is 19 residues. Trimming removed 1 base from V and 0 bases from J, with 19 bases in between. As DNA, the CDR3 is TGTGCCAGCAGCTTAGGGGCCCCGGACTTCCCAAGCTCCTACAATGAGCAGTTCTTC. Protein sequence: CASSLGAPDFPSSYNEQFF. Looking up the rest from reference TRBV11-2 and TRBJ2-1 gives the full variable domain: EAGVAQSPRYKIIEKRQSVAFWCNPISGHATLYWYQQILGQGPKLLIQFQNNGVVDDSQLPKDRFSAERLKGVDSTLKIQPAKLEDSAVYLCASSLGAPDFPSSYNEQFFGPGTRLTVL.

This clonotype was counted many times. The V call is TRBV12-3 or TRBV12-4, the J call TRBJ2-5, with D possibly called TRBD1 or TRBD2 (7 bases each). This CDR3 is built from 13 residues. Trimming pared 3 bases from V and 4 bases from J, leaving 9 bases between. The CDR3 DNA is TGTGCCAGCAGTTTCAGGGGGGGAGAGACCCAGTACTTC. Encoded protein: CASSFRGGETQYF.

The rearrangement uses TRBV20-1 and TRBJ2-5; a possible D gene is TRBD1 (6 bases). In germline, CDR1 is DFQATT, CDR2 SNEGSKA (reference sequence). This CDR3 is built from 13 residues. The V end lost 3 bases, the J end lost 5 bases, and 13 bases lay between the germline ends. CDR3 residues: CSASQGLRETQYF. CDR3 bases: TGCAGTGCTAGCCAGGGGTTGAGGGAGACCCAGTACTTC.

In its sample, this clonotype was seen many times. For the CDR3, the DNA is TGCAGTGTGGAGTACAATGAGCAGTTCTTC. Encoded protein: CSVEYNEQFF. The rearrangement links TRBV29-1 to TRBJ2-1, with no clear D. CDR3 size: 10 residues. Germline V gene sequence: CDR1 SQVTM, CDR2 ANQGSEA.